What follows are 6 T cell receptor beta chains derived from one specimen sequenced in a study of T cells after yellow fever vaccination. In TCRdb, the 5' RACE reads were re-called with MiXCR into one record per CDR3 protein. The repertoire consists of 600,000 to 750,000 distinct CDR3 sequences, with roughly an eighth occurring once and the leading ten covering more than 13%. The material was PBMCs, obtained on the day of the yellow fever booster vaccination. Receptors originate from a man aged 30-40 years who received the YFV17D yellow fever vaccine.

This clonotype was seen many times. This chain joins TRBV3-1 and TRBJ2-7, with 9 bases identical to TRBD2. J was trimmed by 3 bases and V by 4 bases; bases with no gene match: 10. CDR1 and CDR2 from the germline V gene are LGHDT and YNNKEL (reference sequence). The length of the CDR3 is 16 residues. CDR3: CASSPRGSGRYYEQYF. CDR3 nucleotide sequence: TGTGCCAGCAGCCCAAGGGGAAGCGGGAGGTACTACGAGCAGTACTTC.

The genes are TRBV5-6 and TRBJ2-7, with D perhaps TRBD1 (6 bases). This CDR3 has 12 amino acids. V lost 4 bases to trimming and J lost 6 bases, with 11 bases between them. Looked up from germline, CDR1 is SGHDT and CDR2 is YYEEEE. The CDR3: CASSPGTFEQYF. In DNA form, the CDR3 reads TGTGCCAGCAGCCCCGGGACATTCGAGCAGTACTTC.

This clonotype appeared a few times. This rearrangement joins TRBV9 to TRBJ2-1; 9 bases match TRBD2. J gave up 4 bases and V 1 base, and 21 bases lay outside the gene matches. CDR3 length: 21 amino acids. Germline CDR1 and CDR2: SGDLS and YYNGEE. The DNA for the CDR3 is TGTGCCAGCAGCGTATCCCCGACTCAGGTGTTAGCGGGAGAGGATTACAATGAGCAGTTCTTC. Translating gives CASSVSPTQVLAGEDYNEQFF.

This clonotype has ten or more counts. This rearrangement joins TRBV25-1 to TRBJ2-7; D is unresolved. The CDR3 covers 14 residues. The V and J ends lost 1 base and 9 bases respectively, with 16 bases between them. CDR1 is MGHDK, CDR2 SYGVNS, per germline. The CDR3 DNA reads TGTGCCAGCAGTGAATCTGGGTTCTCTACGAGGCAGTACTTC. This codes for CASSESGFSTRQYF.

This sequence joins TRBV19 and TRBJ1-5, with a tentative D call TRBD1 (5 bases). CDR3 length equals 15 residues. Germline V gene sequence: CDR1 LNHDA, CDR2 SQIVND (reference sequence). V shed 2 bases and J shed 3 bases, with 11 bases lying between them. The chain's CDR3 is CASSIRGDDNQPQHF. DNA of the CDR3: TGTGCCAGTAGTATACGTGGGGACGACAATCAGCCCCAGCATTTT.

The CDR3 bases are TGCGCCAGCAGCTTGGCCCCCAGGACAACTAATGAAAAACTGTTTTTT. The encoded protein is CASSLAPRTTNEKLFF. V usage is TRBV5-1 and J usage is TRBJ1-4; the D is unclear. Trimming pared 0 bases from V and 0 bases from J, leaving 9 bases between. In germline, CDR1 is SGHRS, CDR2 YFSETQ. This CDR3 has 16 amino acids.